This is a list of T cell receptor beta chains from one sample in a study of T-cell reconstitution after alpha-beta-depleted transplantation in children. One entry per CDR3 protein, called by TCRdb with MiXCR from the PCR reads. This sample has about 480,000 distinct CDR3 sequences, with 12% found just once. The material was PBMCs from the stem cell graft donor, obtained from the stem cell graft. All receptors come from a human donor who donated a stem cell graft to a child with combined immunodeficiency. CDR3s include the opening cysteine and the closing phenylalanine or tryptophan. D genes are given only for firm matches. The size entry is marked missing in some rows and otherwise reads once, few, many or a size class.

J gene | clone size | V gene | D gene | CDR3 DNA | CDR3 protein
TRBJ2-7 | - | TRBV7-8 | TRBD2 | TGTGCCAGCAGCCCATTAGGGCTGGTAGCGGGGATCCGCCTCTACGAGCAGTACTTC | CASSPLGLVAGIRLYEQYF
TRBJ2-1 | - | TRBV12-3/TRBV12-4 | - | TGTGCCAGCACCCCGGGGGATCCCTCCTACAATGAGCAGTTCTTC | CASTPGDPSYNEQFF
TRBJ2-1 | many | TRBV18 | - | TGTGCCAGCTCACCCGGGACTGTTGAGCAGTTCTTC | CASSPGTVEQFF
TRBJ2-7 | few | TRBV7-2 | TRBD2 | TGTGCCAGCAGCCGCCGACTAGCGGGAGGGAGCGAGCAGTACTTC | CASSRRLAGGSEQYF
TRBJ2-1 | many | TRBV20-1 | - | TGCAGTGCTAGGGATAATGAGCAGTTCTTC | CSARDNEQFF
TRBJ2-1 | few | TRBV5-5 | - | TGTGCCAGCAGCATTGTGGATGAGCAGTTCTTC | CASSIVDEQFF
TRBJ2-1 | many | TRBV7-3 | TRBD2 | TGTGCCAGCAGCTGGACTAGCGGGAGTACTTACAATGAGCAGTTCTTC | CASSWTSGSTYNEQFF
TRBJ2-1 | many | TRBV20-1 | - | TGCAGTGCTCAATTTCAGGGGAATGAGCAGTTCTTC | CSAQFQGNEQFF
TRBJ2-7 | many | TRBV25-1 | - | TGTGCCAGCAGTGAATACGCCACCAGGGGCGAGCAGTACTTC | CASSEYATRGEQYF
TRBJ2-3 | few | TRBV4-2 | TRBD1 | TGTGCCAGCAGCCCCTGGGACAGGGGGCCGACAGATACGCAGTATTTT | CASSPWDRGPTDTQYF
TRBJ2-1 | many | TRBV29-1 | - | TGCAGCGTTCGACGGGTAGGAGACAATGAGCAGTTCTTC | CSVRRVGDNEQFF
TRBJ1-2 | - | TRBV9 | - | TGTGCCAGCAGTCCGACTGACGCGGGCTACACCTTC | CASSPTDAGYTF
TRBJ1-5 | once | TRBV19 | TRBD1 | TGTGCCAGTAGCATTTACAGGGGAGACAATCAGCCCCAGCATTTT | CASSIYRGDNQPQHF
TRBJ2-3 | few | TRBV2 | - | TGTGCCAGCAGCGAACAGGACTTCAGCACAGATACGCAGTATTTT | CASSEQDFSTDTQYF
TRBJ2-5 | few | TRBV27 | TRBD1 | TGTGCCAGCAGTTTAGGGACAGGGGGCGGAAAGACCCAGTACTTC | CASSLGTGGGKTQYF
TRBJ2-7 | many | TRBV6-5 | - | TGTGCCAGCGGGGGCGAGCAGTACTTC | CASGGEQYF
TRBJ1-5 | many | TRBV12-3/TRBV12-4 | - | TGTGCCAGCAATCGGGTCAGACAAGGCAATCAGCCCCAGCATTTT | CASNRVRQGNQPQHF
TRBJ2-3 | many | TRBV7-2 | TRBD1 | TGTGCCAGCATGAGGGGGCTAAGCACAGATACGCAGTATTTT | CASMRGLSTDTQYF
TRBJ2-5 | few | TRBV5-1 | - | TGCGCCAGCAGCTTACGGGTCTCGGAGACCCAGTACTTC | CASSLRVSETQYF
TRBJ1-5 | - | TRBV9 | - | TGTGCCAGCAGCGCCCGGGACATCCGAGGTCAGCCCCAGCATTTT | CASSARDIRGQPQHF
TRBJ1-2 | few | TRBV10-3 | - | TGTGCCATCAGTGAGTCGATGGCGCGGACAGCCGATGGCTACACCTTC | CAISESMARTADGYTF
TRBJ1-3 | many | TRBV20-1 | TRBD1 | TGCAGTGCTAGTAAGGACAGGGTCCAAGGAAACACCATATATTTT | CSASKDRVQGNTIYF